The entry below gives a single T cell receptor (beta chain) sequence along with its context. The sample belongs to a study of T cell changes during pregnancy in multiple sclerosis. CDR1 is MNHNS and CDR2 is SASEGT in the germline V gene. The CDR3 has 15 residues. Trimming left V 4 bases short and J 4 bases short, with 14 bases between. Using immunoSEQ multiplex PCR, the repertoire was profiled, and TCRdb retains in-frame clones only, with some absent. The sample holds tens of thousands of clones; about 88% are singletons and the top ten take roughly 1.2%. The source is a female donor with multiple sclerosis, enrolled in a pregnancy study. The sample consisted of CD4+ T cells from peripheral blood mononuclear cells, taken before pregnancy. The chain recombines TRBV6-1 with TRBJ1-5; D may be TRBD1 (5 bases). The CDR3 here is CASSALTVRNQPQHF. DNA of the CDR3: TGTGCCAGCAGTGCGTTGACAGTTCGGAATCAGCCCCAGCATTTT.